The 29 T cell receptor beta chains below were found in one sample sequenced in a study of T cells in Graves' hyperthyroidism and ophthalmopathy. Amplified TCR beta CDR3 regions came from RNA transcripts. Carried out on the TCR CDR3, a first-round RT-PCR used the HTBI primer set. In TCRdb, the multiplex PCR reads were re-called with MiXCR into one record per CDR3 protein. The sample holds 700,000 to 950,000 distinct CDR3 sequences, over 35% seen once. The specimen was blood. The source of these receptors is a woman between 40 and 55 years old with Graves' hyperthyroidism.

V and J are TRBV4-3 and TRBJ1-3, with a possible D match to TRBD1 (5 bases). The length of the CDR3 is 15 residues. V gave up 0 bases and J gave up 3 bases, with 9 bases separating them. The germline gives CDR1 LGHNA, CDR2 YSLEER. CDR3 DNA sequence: TGCGCCAGCAGCCAAGACGAGACAGTTGGAAACACCATATATTTT. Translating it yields CASSQDETVGNTIYF.

Written as DNA, the CDR3 is TGCGCCAGCAGCGCCCGCGCGACCAGCCACACTGAAGCTTTCTTT. As protein: CASSARATSHTEAFF. The V gene is TRBV5-1, the J gene TRBJ1-1, with D hard to call. This CDR3 comprises 15 residues. V was pared by 4 bases and J by 3 bases, with 16 bases between. Per the germline V gene, CDR1 is SGHRS and CDR2 is YFSETQ.

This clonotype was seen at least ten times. CDR3 sequence reads: CSAPRSSGNTIYF. The CDR3 DNA follows: TGCAGTGCCCCGCGCAGCTCTGGAAACACCATATATTTT. V usage is TRBV20-1 and J usage is TRBJ1-3, with no clear D. From germline, CDR1 is DFQATT and CDR2 SNEGSKA (reference sequence). This CDR3 region has 13 residues. V lost 6 bases and J 0 bases, leaving 9 bases between the germline ends.

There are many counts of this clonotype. This CDR3 is CASSDDTGSTEAFF. The CDR3 DNA follows: TGTGCCAGCAGTGATGACACCGGGAGTACTGAAGCTTTCTTT. This chain joins TRBV2 and TRBJ1-1; D unclear. The CDR3 consists of 14 residues. The germline V gene encodes CDR1 SNHLY and CDR2 FYNNEI. The V end was cut by 3 bases, the J end by 5 bases, with 13 bases between.

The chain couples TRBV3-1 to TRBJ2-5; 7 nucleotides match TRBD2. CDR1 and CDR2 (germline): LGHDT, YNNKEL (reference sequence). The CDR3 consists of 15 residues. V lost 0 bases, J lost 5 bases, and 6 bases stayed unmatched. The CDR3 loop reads CASSQDLTSYETQYF. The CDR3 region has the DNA TGTGCCAGCAGCCAAGATTTGACTAGCTACGAGACCCAGTACTTC.

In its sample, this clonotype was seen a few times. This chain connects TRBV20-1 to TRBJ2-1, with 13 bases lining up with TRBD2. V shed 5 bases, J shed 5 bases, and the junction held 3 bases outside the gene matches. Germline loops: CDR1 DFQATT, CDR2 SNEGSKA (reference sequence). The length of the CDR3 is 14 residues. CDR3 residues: CSAPGTSGDNEQFF. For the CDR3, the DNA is TGCAGTGCTCCCGGGACTAGCGGGGACAATGAGCAGTTCTTC.

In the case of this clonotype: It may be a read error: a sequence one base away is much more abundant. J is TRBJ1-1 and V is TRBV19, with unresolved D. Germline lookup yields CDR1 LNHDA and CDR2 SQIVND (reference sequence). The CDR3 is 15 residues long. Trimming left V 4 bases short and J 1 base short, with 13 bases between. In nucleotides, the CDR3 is TGTGCCAGTAGTACCGAGGTGTTATGGAACACTGAAGCTTTCTTT. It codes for CASSTEVLWNTEAFF. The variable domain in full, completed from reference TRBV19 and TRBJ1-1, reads DGGITQSPKYLFRKEGQNVTLSCEQNLNHDAMYWYRQDPGQGLRLIYYSQIVNDFQKGDIAEGYSVSREKKESFPLTVTSAQKNPTAFYLCASSTEVLWNTEAFFGQGTRLTVV.

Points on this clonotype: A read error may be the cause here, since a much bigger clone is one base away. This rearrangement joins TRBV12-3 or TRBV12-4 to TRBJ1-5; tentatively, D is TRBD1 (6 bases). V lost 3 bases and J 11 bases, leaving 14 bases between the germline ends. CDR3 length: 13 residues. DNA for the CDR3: TGTGCCAGCAGTTTTCAGGGTCAGGGGTCCCAGCATTTT. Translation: CASSFQGQGSQHF.

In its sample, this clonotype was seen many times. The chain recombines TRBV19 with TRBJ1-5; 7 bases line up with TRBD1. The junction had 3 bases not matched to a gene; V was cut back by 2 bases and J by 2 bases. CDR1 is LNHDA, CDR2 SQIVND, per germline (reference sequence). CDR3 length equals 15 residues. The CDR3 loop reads CASSITGEGNQPQHF. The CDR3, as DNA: TGTGCCAGTAGTATAACAGGGGAAGGCAATCAGCCCCAGCATTTT.

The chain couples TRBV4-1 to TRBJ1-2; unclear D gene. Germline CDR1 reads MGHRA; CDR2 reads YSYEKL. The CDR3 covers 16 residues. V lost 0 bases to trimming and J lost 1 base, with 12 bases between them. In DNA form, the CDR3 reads TGCGCCAGCAGCCAAGATCTTGCAGGACTTAACTATGGCTACACCTTC. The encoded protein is CASSQDLAGLNYGYTF.

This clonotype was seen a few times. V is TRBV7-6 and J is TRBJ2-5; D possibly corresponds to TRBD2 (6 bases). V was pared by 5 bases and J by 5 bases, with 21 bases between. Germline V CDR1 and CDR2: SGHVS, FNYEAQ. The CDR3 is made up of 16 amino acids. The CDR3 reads CASSPPGVPRGETQYF. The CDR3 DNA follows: TGTGCCAGCAGCCCCCCCGGGGTTCCCCGGGGGGAGACCCAGTACTTC.

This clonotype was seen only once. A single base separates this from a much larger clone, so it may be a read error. The CDR3 nucleotides read TGTGCCAGCAGCGTAGGGACGCCACAAGAGGCCCAGTACTTC. Translating it yields CASSVGTPQEAQYF. The chain has TRBV9 and TRBJ2-5; no definite D call. This CDR3 has 14 residues. From germline, CDR1 is SGDLS and CDR2 YYNGEE.

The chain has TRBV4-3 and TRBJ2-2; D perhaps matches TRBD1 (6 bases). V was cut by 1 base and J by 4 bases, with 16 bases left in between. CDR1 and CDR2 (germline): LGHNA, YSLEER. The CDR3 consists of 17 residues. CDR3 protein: CASSQAPGQRTTGELFF. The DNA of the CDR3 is TGCGCCAGCAGCCAAGCCCCGGGACAAAGGACCACCGGGGAGCTGTTTTTT.

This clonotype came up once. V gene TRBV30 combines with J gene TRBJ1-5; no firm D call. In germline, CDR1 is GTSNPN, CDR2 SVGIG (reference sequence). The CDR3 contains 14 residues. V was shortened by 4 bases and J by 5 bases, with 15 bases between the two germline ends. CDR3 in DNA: TGTGCCTGGAATCAACAGTTCGGGGATCAGCCCCAGCATTTT. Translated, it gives CAWNQQFGDQPQHF.

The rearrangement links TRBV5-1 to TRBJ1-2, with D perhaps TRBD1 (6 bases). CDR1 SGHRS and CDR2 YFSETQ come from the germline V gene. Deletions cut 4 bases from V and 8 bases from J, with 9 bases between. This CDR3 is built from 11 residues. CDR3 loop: CASSPTGGYTF. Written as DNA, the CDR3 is TGCGCCAGCAGCCCTACAGGGGGCTACACCTTC.

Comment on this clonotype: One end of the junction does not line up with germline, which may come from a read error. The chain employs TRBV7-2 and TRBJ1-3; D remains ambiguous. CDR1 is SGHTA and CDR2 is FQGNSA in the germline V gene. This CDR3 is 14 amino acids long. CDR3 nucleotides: TGCGCCAGCAGCCAAGTGCCGCACGGAAACACCATATATTTT. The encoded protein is CASSQVPHGNTIYF.

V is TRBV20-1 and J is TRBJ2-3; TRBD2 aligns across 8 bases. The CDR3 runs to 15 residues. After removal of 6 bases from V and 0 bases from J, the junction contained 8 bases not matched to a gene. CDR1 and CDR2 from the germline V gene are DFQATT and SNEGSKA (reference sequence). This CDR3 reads CSATLAGPSTDTQYF. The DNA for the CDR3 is TGCAGTGCGACTCTAGCGGGCCCTAGCACAGATACGCAGTATTTT.

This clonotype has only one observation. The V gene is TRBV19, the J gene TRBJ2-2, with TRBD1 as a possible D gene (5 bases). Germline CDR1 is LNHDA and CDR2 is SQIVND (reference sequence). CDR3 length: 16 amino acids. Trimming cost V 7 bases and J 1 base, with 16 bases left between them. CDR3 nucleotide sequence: TGTGCCAGTACCTCATACCAGGGAATGAACACCGGGGAGCTGTTTTTT. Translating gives CASTSYQGMNTGELFF.

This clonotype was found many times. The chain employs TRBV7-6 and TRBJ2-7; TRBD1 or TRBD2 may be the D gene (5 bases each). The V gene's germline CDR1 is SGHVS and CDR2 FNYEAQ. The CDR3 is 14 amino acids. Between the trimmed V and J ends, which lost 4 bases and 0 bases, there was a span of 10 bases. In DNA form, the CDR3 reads TGTGCCAGCAGCTCTTCGGGGACCTCCTACGAGCAGTACTTC. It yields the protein CASSSSGTSYEQYF. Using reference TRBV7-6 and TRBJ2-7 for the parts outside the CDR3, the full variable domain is GAGVSQSPRYKVTKRGQDVALRCDPISGHVSLYWYRQALGQGPEFLTYFNYEAQQDKSGLPNDRFSAERPEGSISTLTIQRTEQRDSAMYRCASSSSGTSYEQYFGPGTRLTVT.

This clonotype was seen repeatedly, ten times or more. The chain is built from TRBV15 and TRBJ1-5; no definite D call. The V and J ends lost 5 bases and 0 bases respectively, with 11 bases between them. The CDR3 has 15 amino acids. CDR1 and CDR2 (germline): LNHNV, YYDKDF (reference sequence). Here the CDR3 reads CATSRTSYSNQPQHF. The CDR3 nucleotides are TGTGCCACCAGCCGGACCAGCTATAGCAATCAGCCCCAGCATTTT.

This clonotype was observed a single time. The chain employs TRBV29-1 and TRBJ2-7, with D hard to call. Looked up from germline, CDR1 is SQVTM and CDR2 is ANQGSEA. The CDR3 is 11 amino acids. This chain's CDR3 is CRIGTSYEQYF. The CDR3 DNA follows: TGCAGGATCGGAACTTCCTACGAGCAGTACTTC.

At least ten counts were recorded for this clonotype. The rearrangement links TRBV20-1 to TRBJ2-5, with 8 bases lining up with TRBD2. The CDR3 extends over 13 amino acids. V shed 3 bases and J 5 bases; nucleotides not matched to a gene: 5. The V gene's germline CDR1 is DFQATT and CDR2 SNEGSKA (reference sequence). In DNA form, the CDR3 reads TGCAGTGCTAGCGGGGGGGCCATGGAGACCCAGTACTTC. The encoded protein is CSASGGAMETQYF.

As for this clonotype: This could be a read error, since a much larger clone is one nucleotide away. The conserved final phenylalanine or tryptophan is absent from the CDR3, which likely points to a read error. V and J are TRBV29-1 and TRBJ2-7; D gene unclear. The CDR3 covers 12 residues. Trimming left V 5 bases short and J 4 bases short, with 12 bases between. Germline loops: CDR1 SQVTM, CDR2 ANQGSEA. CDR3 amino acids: CSVTQNFYEQYL. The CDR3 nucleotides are TGCAGCGTTACACAGAACTTTTACGAGCAGTACCTC.

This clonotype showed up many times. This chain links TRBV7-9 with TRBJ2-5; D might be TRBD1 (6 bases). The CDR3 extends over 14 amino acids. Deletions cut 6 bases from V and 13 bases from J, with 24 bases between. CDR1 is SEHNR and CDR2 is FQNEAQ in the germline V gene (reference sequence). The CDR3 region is CASSPAGTPPGRYF. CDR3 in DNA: TGTGCCAGCAGTCCCGCCGGGACACCGCCTGGGAGGTACTTC.

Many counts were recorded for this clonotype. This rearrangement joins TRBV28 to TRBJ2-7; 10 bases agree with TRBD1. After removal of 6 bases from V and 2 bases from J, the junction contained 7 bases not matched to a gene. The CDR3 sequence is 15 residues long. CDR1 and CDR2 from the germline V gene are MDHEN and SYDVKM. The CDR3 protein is CASRKGQGFTYEQYF. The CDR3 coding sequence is TGTGCCAGCAGGAAGGGACAGGGGTTCACCTACGAGCAGTACTTC.

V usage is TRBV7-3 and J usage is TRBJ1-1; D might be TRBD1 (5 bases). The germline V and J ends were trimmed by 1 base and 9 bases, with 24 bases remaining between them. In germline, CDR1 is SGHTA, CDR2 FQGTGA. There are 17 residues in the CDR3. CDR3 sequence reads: CASSLRAPGSRGLKAFF. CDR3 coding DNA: TGTGCCAGCAGCTTAAGAGCCCCAGGGAGTAGAGGTTTGAAAGCTTTCTTT.

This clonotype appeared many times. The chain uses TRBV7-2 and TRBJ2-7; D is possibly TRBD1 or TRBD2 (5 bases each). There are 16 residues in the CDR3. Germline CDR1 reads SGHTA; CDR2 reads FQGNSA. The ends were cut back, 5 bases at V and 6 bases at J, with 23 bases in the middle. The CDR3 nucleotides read TGTGCCAGCAGCCCGTACACGTCCGGGACGTCAAGCGAGCAGTACTTC. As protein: CASSPYTSGTSSEQYF.

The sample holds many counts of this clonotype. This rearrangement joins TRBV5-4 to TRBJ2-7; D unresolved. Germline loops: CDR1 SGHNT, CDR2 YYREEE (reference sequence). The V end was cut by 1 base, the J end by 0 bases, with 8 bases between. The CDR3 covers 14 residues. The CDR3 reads CASSLSGFSYEQYF. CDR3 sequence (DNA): TGTGCCAGCAGCTTGTCCGGGTTCTCCTACGAGCAGTACTTC.

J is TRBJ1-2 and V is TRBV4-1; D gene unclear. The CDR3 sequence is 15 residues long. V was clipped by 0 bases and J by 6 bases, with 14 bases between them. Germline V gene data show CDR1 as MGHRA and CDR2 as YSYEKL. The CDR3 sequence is CASSQDSTDKHGYTF. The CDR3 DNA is TGCGCCAGCAGCCAAGATAGCACAGATAAGCATGGCTACACCTTC.